This entry is about one T cell receptor (beta chain). Its matching antigen is unknown. The data stem from a study of T cell responses to AZD1222 COVID-19 vaccine. General study points: No repertoire was sampled before or during the peak T cell response, only after it. Reports indicate that nearly half of spike-specific TCRs are directed at unmutated variant regions.

The CDR3 sequence is 16 residues long. The V gene's germline CDR1 is SGHTA and CDR2 FQGNSA. With V trimmed by 1 base and J by 10 bases, 10 bases remained unmatched. TCRdb's table, derived via immunoSEQ multiplex PCR, lists solely in-frame clones and lacks some. The sample records 110,000 to 150,000 clones, roughly 88% being singletons. The chain employs TRBV7-2 and TRBJ1-1, with 12 bases fitting TRBD1. This TCR derives from an adult in good health. Material: peripheral blood, obtained on day 0 of AZD1222 vaccination. The CDR3 DNA reads TGTGCCAGCAGCTTAGGGGGACAGGGGGCGACGAGGGGAGCTTTCTTT. Translated, it gives CASSLGGQGATRGAFF. The full variable domain, in which reference TRBV7-2 and TRBJ1-1 provide the parts outside the CDR3, is GAGVSQSPSNKVTEKGKDVELRCDPISGHTALYWYRQSLGQGLEFLIYFQGNSAPDKSGLPSDRFSAERTGGSVSTLTIQRTQQEDSAVYLCASSLGGQGATRGAFFGQGTRLTVV.